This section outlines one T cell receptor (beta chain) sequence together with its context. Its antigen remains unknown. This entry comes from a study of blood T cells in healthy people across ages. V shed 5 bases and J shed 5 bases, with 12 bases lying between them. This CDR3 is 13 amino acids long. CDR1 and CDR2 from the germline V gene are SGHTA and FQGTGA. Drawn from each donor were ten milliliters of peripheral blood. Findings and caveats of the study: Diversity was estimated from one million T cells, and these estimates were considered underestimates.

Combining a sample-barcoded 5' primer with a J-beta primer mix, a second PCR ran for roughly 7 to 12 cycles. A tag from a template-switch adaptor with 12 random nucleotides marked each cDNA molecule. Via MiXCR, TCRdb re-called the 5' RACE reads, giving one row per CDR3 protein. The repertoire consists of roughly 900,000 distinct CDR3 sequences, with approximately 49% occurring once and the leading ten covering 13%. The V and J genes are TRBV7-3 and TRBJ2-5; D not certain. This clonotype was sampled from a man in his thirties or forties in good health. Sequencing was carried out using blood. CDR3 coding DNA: TGTGCCAGCAGCGTAATCGGTACGGAGACCCAGTACTTC. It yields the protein CASSVIGTETQYF. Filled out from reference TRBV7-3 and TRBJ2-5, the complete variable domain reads GAGVSQTPSNKVTEKGKYVELRCDPISGHTALYWYRQSLGQGPEFLIYFQGTGAADDSGLPNDRFFAVRPEGSVSTLKIQRTERGDSAVYLCASSVIGTETQYFGPGTRLLVL.